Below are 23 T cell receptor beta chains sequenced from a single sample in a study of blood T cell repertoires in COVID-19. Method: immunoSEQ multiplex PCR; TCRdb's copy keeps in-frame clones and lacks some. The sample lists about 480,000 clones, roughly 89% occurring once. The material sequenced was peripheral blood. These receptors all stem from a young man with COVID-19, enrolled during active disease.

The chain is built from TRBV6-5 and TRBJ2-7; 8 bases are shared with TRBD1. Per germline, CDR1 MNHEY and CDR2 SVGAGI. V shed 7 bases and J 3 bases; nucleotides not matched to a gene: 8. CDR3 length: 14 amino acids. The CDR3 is CASNDRGIRYEQYF. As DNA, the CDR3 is TGTGCCAGCAACGACAGGGGTATCCGCTACGAGCAGTACTTC.

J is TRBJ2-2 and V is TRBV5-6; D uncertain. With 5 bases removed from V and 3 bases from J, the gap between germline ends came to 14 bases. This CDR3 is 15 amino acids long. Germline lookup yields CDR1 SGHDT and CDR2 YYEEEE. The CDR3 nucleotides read TGTGCCAGCAGAGCAGGTGTTTTCGACACCGGGGAGCTGTTTTTT. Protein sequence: CASRAGVFDTGELFF.

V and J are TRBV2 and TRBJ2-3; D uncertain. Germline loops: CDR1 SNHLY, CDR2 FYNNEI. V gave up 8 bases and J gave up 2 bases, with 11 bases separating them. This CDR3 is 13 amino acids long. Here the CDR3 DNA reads TGTGCCAGCGCGCGAGTCTACACAGATACGCAGTATTTT. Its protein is CASARVYTDTQYF.

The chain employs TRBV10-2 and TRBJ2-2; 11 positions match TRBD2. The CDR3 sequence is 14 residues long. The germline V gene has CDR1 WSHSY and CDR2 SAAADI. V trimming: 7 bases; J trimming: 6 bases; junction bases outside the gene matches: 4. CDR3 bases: TGCGCCAGCATAGCGGGAGGGAGGGCCGGGGAGCTGTTTTTT. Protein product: CASIAGGRAGELFF.

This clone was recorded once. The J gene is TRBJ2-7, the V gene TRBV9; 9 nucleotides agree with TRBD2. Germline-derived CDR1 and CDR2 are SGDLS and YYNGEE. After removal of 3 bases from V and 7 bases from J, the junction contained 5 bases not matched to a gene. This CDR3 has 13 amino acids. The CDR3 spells CASSGGLALEQYF. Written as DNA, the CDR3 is TGTGCCAGCAGCGGGGGACTAGCATTAGAGCAGTACTTC.

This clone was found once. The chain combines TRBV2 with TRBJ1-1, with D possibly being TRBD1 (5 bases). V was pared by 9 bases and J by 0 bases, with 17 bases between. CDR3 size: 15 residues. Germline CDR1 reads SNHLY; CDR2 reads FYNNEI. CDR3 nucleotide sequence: TGTGCCAGTCAGGAGCGGGGCAGGGTGAACACTGAAGCTTTCTTT. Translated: CASQERGRVNTEAFF.

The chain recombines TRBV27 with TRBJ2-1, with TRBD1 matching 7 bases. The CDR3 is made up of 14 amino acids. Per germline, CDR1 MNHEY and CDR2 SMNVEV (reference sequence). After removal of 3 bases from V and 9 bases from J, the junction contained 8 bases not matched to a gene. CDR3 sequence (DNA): TGTGCCAGCAGTTTCACCGGGACAGCCGCTGAGCAGTTCTTC. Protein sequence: CASSFTGTAAEQFF.

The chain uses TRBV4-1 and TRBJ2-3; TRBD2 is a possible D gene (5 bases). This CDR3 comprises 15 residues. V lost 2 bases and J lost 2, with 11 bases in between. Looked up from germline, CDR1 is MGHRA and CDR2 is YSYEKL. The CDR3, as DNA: TGCGCCAGCAGCCAACTGCGGGCTGCCACAGATACGCAGTATTTT. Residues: CASSQLRAATDTQYF.

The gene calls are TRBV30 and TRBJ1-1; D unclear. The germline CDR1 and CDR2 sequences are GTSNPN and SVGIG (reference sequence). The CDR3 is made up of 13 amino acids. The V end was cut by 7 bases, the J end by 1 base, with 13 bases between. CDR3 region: CASQLVANTEAFF. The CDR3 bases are TGTGCCTCCCAATTGGTAGCGAACACTGAAGCTTTCTTT.

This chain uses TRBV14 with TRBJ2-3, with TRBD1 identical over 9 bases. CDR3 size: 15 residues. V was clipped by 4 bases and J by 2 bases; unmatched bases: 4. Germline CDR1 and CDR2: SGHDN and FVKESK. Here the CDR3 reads CASSRTGDNTDTQYF. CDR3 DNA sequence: TGTGCCAGCAGCCGGACAGGGGACAACACAGATACGCAGTATTTT.

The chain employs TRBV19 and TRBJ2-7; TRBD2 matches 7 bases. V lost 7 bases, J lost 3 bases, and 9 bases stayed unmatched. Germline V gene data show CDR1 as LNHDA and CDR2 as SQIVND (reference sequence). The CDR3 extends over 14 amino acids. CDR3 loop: CASTSSGKDYEQYF. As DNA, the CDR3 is TGTGCCAGTACCTCCAGCGGGAAAGACTACGAGCAGTACTTC.

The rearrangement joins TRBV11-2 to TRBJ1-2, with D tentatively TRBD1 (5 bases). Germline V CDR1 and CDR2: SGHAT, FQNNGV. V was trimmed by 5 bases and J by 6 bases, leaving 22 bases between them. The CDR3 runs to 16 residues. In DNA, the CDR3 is TGTGCCAGCAGCCCCTCCGGGTGGGGCCTGACCCATGGCTACACCTTC. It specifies CASSPSGWGLTHGYTF.

CDR3 amino acids: CASSQDARPGFAGNTIYF. The CDR3 DNA reads as TGCGCCAGCAGCCAAGATGCCCGCCCGGGGTTCGCCGGAAACACCATATATTTT. This chain uses TRBV4-1 with TRBJ1-3; D unclear. The germline V gene encodes CDR1 MGHRA and CDR2 YSYEKL. Trimming took 0 bases from V and 4 from J, leaving 19 bases between them. The length of the CDR3 is 18 residues.

The CDR3 DNA sequence: TGTGCCAGCAGCCCCCCGGGACTAGTCTCCTACGAGCAGTACTTC. It translates to CASSPPGLVSYEQYF. J is TRBJ2-7 and V is TRBV7-2; 8 bases align to TRBD2. The CDR3 totals 15 residues. Germline lookup yields CDR1 SGHTA and CDR2 FQGNSA. V lost 5 bases, J lost 0 bases, and 6 bases stayed unmatched.

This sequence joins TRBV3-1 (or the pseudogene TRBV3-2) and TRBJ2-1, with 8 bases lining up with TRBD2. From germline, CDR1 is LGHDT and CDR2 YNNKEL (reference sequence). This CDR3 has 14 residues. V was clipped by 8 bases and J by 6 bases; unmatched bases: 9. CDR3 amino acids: CASGRAGGFNEQFF. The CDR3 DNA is TGTGCCAGCGGGAGGGCGGGGGGTTTCAATGAGCAGTTCTTC.

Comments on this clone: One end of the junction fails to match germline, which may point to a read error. Here the CDR3 DNA reads TGTGCCACCAGCCTTGTAGGCAGGGATAATTCACCCCTCCACTTT. As protein: CATSLVGRDNSPLHF. The J gene is TRBJ1-6, the V gene TRBV5-4, with D possibly matching TRBD1 (5 bases). Per the germline V gene, CDR1 is SGHNT and CDR2 is YYREEE (reference sequence). The CDR3 has 15 amino acids.

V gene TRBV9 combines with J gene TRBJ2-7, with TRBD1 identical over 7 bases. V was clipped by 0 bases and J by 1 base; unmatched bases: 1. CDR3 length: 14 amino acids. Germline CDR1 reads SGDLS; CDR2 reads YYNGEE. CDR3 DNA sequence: TGTGCCAGCAGCGTAGACAGGGGATCCTACGAGCAGTACTTC. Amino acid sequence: CASSVDRGSYEQYF.

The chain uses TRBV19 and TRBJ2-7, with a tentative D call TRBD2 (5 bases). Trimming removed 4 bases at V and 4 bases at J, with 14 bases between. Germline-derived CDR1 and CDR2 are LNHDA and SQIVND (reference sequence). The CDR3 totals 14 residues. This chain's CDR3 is CASSSSGSSYEQYF. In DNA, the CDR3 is TGTGCCAGTAGTAGTTCGGGGTCGTCATACGAGCAGTACTTC.

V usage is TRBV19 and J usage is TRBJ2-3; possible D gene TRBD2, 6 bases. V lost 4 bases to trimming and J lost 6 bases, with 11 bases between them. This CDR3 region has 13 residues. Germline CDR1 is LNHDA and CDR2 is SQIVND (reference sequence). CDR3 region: CASSRDFGDTQYF. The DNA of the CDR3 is TGTGCCAGTAGTAGGGACTTCGGGGATACGCAGTATTTT.

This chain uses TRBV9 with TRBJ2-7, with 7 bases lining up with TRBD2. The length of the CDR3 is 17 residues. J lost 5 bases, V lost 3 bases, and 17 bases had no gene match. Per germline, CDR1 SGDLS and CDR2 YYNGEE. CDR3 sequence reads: CASSARPSGAPRHEQYF. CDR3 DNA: TGTGCCAGCAGCGCCCGGCCCAGCGGGGCCCCCCGCCACGAGCAGTACTTC.

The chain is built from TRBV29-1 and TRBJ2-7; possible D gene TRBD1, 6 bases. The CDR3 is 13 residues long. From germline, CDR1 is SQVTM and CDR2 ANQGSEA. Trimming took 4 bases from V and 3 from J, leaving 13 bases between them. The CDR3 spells CSVAGAEIYEQYF. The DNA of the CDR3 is TGCAGCGTTGCAGGGGCTGAAATCTACGAGCAGTACTTC.

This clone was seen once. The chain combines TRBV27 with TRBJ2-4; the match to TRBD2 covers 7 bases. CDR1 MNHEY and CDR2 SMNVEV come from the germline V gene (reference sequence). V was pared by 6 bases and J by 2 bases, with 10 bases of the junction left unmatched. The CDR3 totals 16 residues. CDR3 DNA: TGTGCCAGCAGCCTGACTAGCTGGGAGCCCAAAAACATTCAGTACTTC. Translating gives CASSLTSWEPKNIQYF.

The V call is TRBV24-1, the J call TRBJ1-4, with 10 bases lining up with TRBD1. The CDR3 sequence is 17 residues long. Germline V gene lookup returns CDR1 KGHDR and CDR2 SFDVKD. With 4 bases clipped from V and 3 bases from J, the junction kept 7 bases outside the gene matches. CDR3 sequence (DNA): TGTGCCACCAGTGACCCAAGACAGGGGGCAGCTAATGAAAAACTGTTTTTT. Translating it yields CATSDPRQGAANEKLFF.